A selection of T cell receptor beta chains follows, all from one sample in a study of shared clonotypes between healthy human individuals. The data were produced by immunoSEQ multiplex PCR, yet TCRdb's version contains in-frame clones alone and is incomplete. This table has more than 1.2 million clones, about 98.5% appearing once. Sample: naive CD4+ T cells sorted from blood. The receptors originated from a man between 25 and 39 years old in good health. CDR3s include the opening cysteine and the closing phenylalanine or tryptophan. The D gene is left open where the match is weak. The size field is filled for only some rows; it gives once, few, many or a size class.

J gene,V gene,CDR3 length,D gene,clone size,CDR3 protein,CDR3 DNA
TRBJ2-1,TRBV7-9,14,-,once,CASSLDRLNNEQFF,TGTGCCAGCAGCTTAGATCGGCTGAACAATGAGCAGTTCTTC
TRBJ2-5,TRBV14,14,-,-,CASSRTGRLETQYF,TGTGCCAGCAGCCGCACAGGGCGGTTGGAGACCCAGTACTTC
TRBJ2-5,TRBV10-3,16,TRBD1,-,CAISPHTDRGLETQYF,TGTGCCATCAGCCCTCACACGGACAGGGGGCTAGAGACCCAGTACTTC
TRBJ2-5,TRBV6-1,13,TRBD1,-,CASKTGARVIQYF,TGTGCCAGCAAGACAGGGGCGAGAGTAATCCAGTACTTC
TRBJ2-1,TRBV10-2,15,TRBD2,once,CASSGTSGNYNEQFF,TGCGCCAGCAGTGGGACTAGCGGAAACTACAATGAGCAGTTCTTC
TRBJ1-1,TRBV29-1,13,TRBD1,-,CSVESGQGTEAFF,TGCAGCGTTGAGTCCGGACAGGGAACAGAAGCTTTCTTT
TRBJ2-3,TRBV28,15,-,-,CASSPTGIRTDTQYF,TGTGCCAGCAGTCCGACAGGCATAAGAACAGATACGCAGTATTTT
TRBJ1-5,TRBV30,13,TRBD1,-,CAWEQGVNQPQHF,TGTGCCTGGGAACAGGGGGTCAATCAGCCCCAGCATTTT
TRBJ2-7,TRBV2,13,TRBD2,-,CASLAGLGYEQYF,TGTGCCAGCTTAGCGGGGTTAGGGTACGAGCAGTACTTC
TRBJ2-3,TRBV6-5,14,-,-,CASRGSYGTDTQYF,TGTGCCAGCAGGGGGTCGTATGGCACAGATACGCAGTATTTT
TRBJ2-1,TRBV28,16,TRBD2,-,CASSVASSGSIYEQFF,TGTGCCAGCAGTGTCGCTTCTAGCGGGAGTATCTATGAGCAGTTCTTC
TRBJ2-3,TRBV29-1,13,-,-,CSVAGHLTDTQYF,TGCAGCGTTGCTGGACACCTCACAGATACGCAGTATTTT
TRBJ2-5,TRBV11-2,16,TRBD2,-,CASSALAGGAGETQYF,TGTGCCAGCAGCGCCCTAGCGGGAGGGGCGGGGGAGACCCAGTACTTC
TRBJ2-7,TRBV6-5,13,-,-,CASSYSSSYEQYF,TGTGCCAGCAGTTACTCGAGTTCCTACGAGCAGTACTTC
TRBJ1-5,TRBV28,15,-,-,CASSFAGLRNQPQHF,TGTGCCAGCAGTTTTGCAGGCCTACGCAATCAGCCCCAGCATTTT
TRBJ2-3,TRBV5-4,15,TRBD1,-,CASSSGQGRTDTQYF,TGTGCCAGCAGCTCTGGACAGGGGAGGACAGATACGCAGTATTTT
TRBJ2-7,TRBV7-9,16,-,-,CASSFSGPSGSYEQYF,TGTGCCAGCAGCTTCTCAGGGCCCTCAGGCTCCTACGAGCAGTACTTC
TRBJ2-3,TRBV7-2,14,-,-,CASSLVSSTDTQYF,TGTGCCAGCAGCTTGGTCTCTAGCACAGATACGCAGTATTTT
TRBJ1-1,TRBV14,14,-,-,CASSPQLSNTEAFF,TGTGCCAGCAGCCCCCAGCTTTCGAACACTGAAGCTTTCTTT
TRBJ2-1,TRBV14,14,TRBD2,once,CASSVSGSYNEQFF,TGTGCCAGCAGCGTTAGCGGGAGCTACAATGAGCAGTTCTTC
TRBJ1-1,TRBV5-5,13,-,-,CASSLVAITEAFF,TGTGCCAGCAGCTTGGTGGCGATAACTGAAGCTTTCTTT
TRBJ2-7,TRBV5-1,16,-,once,CASSYATRTLTDEQYF,TGCGCCAGCAGCTATGCCACCAGAACTTTAACCGACGAGCAGTACTTC
TRBJ2-7,TRBV28,13,TRBD2,-,CASLAGTSYEQYF,TGTGCCAGCCTAGCGGGGACGTCCTACGAGCAGTACTTC
TRBJ2-7,TRBV6-6,14,-,-,CASSPTNPSYEQYF,TGTGCCAGCAGCCCCACTAATCCCTCCTACGAGCAGTACTTC
TRBJ2-5,TRBV28,15,TRBD1,-,CASSSPTGGVETQYF,TGTGCCAGCAGTTCTCCGACAGGGGGCGTCGAGACCCAGTACTTC
TRBJ1-4,TRBV18,15,-,once,CASSPRGGFREKLFF,TGTGCCAGCTCACCAAGGGGGGGATTTCGTGAAAAACTGTTTTTT
TRBJ1-4,TRBV2,13,TRBD1,-,CASTQGGIEKLFF,TGTGCCAGCACACAGGGGGGGATTGAAAAACTGTTTTTT
TRBJ2-7,TRBV9,14,-,once,CASSVKRDSYEQYF,TGTGCCAGCAGCGTTAAACGGGACTCCTACGAGCAGTACTTC
TRBJ1-5,TRBV6-6,14,-,-,CASSSPQGRQPQHF,TGTGCCAGCAGTTCCCCACAGGGACGCCAGCCCCAGCATTTT
TRBJ1-4,TRBV28,15,TRBD1,-,CASSLNGQGGEKLFF,TGTGCCAGCAGTTTAAACGGGCAGGGGGGCGAAAAACTGTTTTTT
TRBJ2-1,TRBV27,18,TRBD2,-,CASTQLRGGTSGSGEQFF,TGTGCCAGCACCCAATTAAGGGGTGGGACTAGCGGGAGTGGAGAGCAGTTCTTC
TRBJ2-7,TRBV5-5,12,-,once,CASRKTVREQYF,TGTGCCAGCAGAAAGACCGTGAGGGAGCAGTACTTC
TRBJ1-2,TRBV19,14,-,-,CASSIDRWNYGYTF,TGTGCCAGTAGTATAGACAGGTGGAACTATGGCTACACCTTC
TRBJ2-7,TRBV9,18,TRBD2,-,CASSVGTSVAGTYYEQYF,TGTGCCAGCAGCGTCGGGACTAGCGTGGCGGGGACCTATTACGAGCAGTACTTC
TRBJ2-1,TRBV19,17,-,-,CASSLPWAQTVYNEQFF,TGTGCCAGTAGTCTCCCGTGGGCTCAAACTGTCTACAATGAGCAGTTCTTC
TRBJ1-2,TRBV7-8,15,-,-,CASSLVPTVNYGYTF,TGTGCCAGCAGCTTAGTCCCAACGGTTAACTATGGCTACACCTTC
TRBJ2-5,TRBV28,12,-,-,CASSLQGETQYF,TGTGCCAGCAGTCTACAGGGAGAGACCCAGTACTTC
TRBJ1-4,TRBV5-1,15,-,-,CASSNDRGEGEKLFF,TGCGCCAGCAGCAACGACAGAGGAGAAGGTGAAAAACTGTTTTTT
TRBJ2-2,TRBV7-7,17,TRBD2,-,CASSIAGGPSNTGELFF,TGTGCTAGCAGCATAGCGGGAGGGCCGTCGAACACCGGGGAGCTGTTTTTT
TRBJ2-3,TRBV6-5,15,TRBD2,-,CASSNGLAGGPPQYF,TGTGCCAGCAGCAACGGACTAGCGGGAGGGCCCCCGCAGTATTTT
TRBJ2-7,TRBV7-2,15,-,-,CASSRSGGGSYEQYF,TGTGCCAGCAGCCGGAGCGGCGGAGGTTCCTACGAGCAGTACTTC
TRBJ2-7,TRBV18,13,-,once,CASYRDSHYEQYF,TGTGCCAGCTACCGGGACTCCCACTACGAGCAGTACTTC
TRBJ1-5,TRBV9,14,-,once,CASSVDGTLKPQHF,TGTGCCAGCAGCGTAGATGGGACACTCAAGCCCCAGCATTTT
TRBJ1-5,TRBV30,13,TRBD1,-,CAWSRGQNQPQHF,TGTGCCTGGAGTAGGGGACAGAATCAGCCCCAGCATTTT
TRBJ1-5,TRBV6-1,15,TRBD1,-,CASSDRQGYNQPQHF,TGTGCCAGCAGTGATAGACAGGGGTACAATCAGCCCCAGCATTTT
TRBJ1-1,TRBV5-1,14,-,-,CASSFGAGNTEAFF,TGCGCCAGCAGCTTCGGGGCAGGCAACACTGAAGCTTTCTTT
TRBJ1-4,TRBV5-1,15,-,-,CASSLAPPKGEKLFF,TGCGCCAGCAGCTTGGCCCCTCCCAAGGGCGAAAAACTGTTTTTT
TRBJ2-7,TRBV6-6,14,-,-,CASSLDPQGYEQYF,TGTGCCAGCAGCCTCGACCCACAGGGCTACGAGCAGTACTTC
TRBJ1-4,TRBV5-1,13,-,once,CASSLGRDEKLFF,TGCGCCAGCAGCCTAGGACGGGATGAAAAACTGTTTTTT
TRBJ1-2,TRBV29-1,13,-,once,CSAHGSSGDGYTF,TGCAGCGCCCATGGGTCATCGGGGGATGGCTACACCTTC
TRBJ2-3,TRBV25-1,13,-,-,CASSATGTDTQYF,TGTGCCAGCAGTGCGACGGGCACAGATACGCAGTATTTT
TRBJ2-7,TRBV19,15,-,-,CASSIFGRPSSEQYF,TGTGCCAGTAGTATTTTCGGCAGGCCCTCCTCCGAGCAGTACTTC
TRBJ2-2,TRBV5-4,18,-,-,CASSLRKSSGVGTGELFF,TGTGCCAGCAGCTTGAGGAAAAGCTCCGGGGTAGGCACCGGGGAGCTGTTTTTT